This record covers a single T cell receptor (beta chain). The germline V gene has CDR1 GTSNPN and CDR2 SVGIG (reference sequence). The CDR3 runs 14 residues. V lost 5 bases, J lost 2 bases, and 15 bases lay in between. Libraries were prepared by immunoSEQ multiplex PCR; TCRdb keeps only in-frame clonotypes and omits some of them. The table shows 55,000 to 70,000 clones, with under 95% occurring only once. These data originate in a study of lymphopenia after photon versus proton radiotherapy. This sequence joins TRBV30 and TRBJ2-5; D might be TRBD2 (6 bases). The material sequenced was peripheral blood, taken from a patient treated with photon-based radiotherapy. This clonotype originated in a woman between 40 and 55 years old with cholangiocarcinoma. The CDR3 DNA sequence: TGTGCCTGGGGCTTGCTAGCGCTTCAAGAGACCCAGTACTTC. It codes for CAWGLLALQETQYF. Full variable domain (missing parts from reference TRBV30 and TRBJ2-5): SQTIHQWPATLVQPVGSPLSLECTVEGTSNPNLYWYRQAAGRGLQLLFYSVGIGQISSEVPQNLSASRPQDRQFILSSKKLLLSDSGFYLCAWGLLALQETQYFGPGTRLLVL.